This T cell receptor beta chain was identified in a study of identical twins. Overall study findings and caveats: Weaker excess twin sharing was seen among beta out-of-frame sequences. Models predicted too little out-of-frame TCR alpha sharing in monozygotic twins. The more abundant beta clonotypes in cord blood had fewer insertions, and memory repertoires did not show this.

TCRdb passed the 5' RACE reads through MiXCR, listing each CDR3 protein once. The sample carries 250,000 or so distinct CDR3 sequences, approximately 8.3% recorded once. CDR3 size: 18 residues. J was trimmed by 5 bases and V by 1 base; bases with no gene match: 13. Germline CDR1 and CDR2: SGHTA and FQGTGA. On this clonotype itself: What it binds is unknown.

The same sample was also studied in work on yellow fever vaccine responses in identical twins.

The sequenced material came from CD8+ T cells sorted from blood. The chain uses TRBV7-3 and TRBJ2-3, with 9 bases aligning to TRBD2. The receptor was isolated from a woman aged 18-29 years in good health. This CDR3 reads CASSLNALGGGAGDTQYF. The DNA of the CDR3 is TGTGCCAGCAGCTTAAATGCATTGGGCGGGGGGGCCGGAGATACGCAGTATTTT.